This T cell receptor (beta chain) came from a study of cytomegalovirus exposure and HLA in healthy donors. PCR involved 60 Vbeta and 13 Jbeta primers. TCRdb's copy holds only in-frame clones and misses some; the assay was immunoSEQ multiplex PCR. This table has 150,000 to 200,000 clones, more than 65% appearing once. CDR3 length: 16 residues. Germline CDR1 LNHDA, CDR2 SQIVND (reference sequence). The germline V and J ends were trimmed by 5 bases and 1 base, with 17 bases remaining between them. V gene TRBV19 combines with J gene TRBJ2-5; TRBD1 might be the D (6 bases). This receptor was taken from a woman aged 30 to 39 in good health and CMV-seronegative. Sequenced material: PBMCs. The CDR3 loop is CASSRNPGTTQETQYF. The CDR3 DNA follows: TGTGCCAGTAGTCGAAATCCCGGGACAACCCAAGAGACCCAGTACTTC.